This is a list of T cell receptor beta chains from one sample in a study of CD8+CD57+ T cells in acquired aplastic anemia. TCRdb independently ran MiXCR on the reads; one entry per CDR3 protein. The sample contains approximately 380,000 distinct CDR3 sequences, 55% to 75% of which appear only once. Sample: sorted CD4+, CD8+, or CD8+CD57+ T cells (not recorded which) from PBMCs. These receptors were taken from a human donor in good health, serving as a control. The CDR3 runs from the conserved cysteine through the conserved F or W. The order of the fields is D gene, V gene, J gene, clone size, CDR3 protein, CDR3 DNA. D genes are given only for firm matches. Clone size, where shown, is once, few, many, or a class for clones that have expanded.

D gene: -; V gene: TRBV12-3/TRBV12-4; J gene: TRBJ1-1; clone size: -; CDR3 protein: CASSVPENTEAFF; CDR3 DNA: TGTGCCAGCAGCGTCCCGGAGAACACTGAAGCTTTCTTT
D gene: TRBD2; V gene: TRBV15; J gene: TRBJ2-3; clone size: -; CDR3 protein: CATRTSGGATDTQYF; CDR3 DNA: TGTGCCACCAGAACTAGCGGGGGGGCTACAGATACGCAGTATTTT
D gene: -; V gene: TRBV15; J gene: TRBJ2-7; clone size: -; CDR3 protein: CATSRERGFQQYF; CDR3 DNA: TGTGCCACCAGCCGAGAGAGAGGTTTCCAGCAGTACTTC
D gene: -; V gene: TRBV6-2/TRBV6-3; J gene: TRBJ1-5; clone size: many; CDR3 protein: CASSYFADSNQPQHF; CDR3 DNA: TGTGCCAGCAGTTACTTTGCGGATAGCAATCAGCCCCAGCATTTT
D gene: TRBD1; V gene: TRBV12-3/TRBV12-4; J gene: TRBJ1-1; clone size: -; CDR3 protein: CEIGSDRAGTEAFF; CDR3 DNA: TGTGAGATCGGAAGCGACAGGGCGGGAACTGAAGCTTTCTTT
D gene: TRBD2; V gene: TRBV29-1; J gene: TRBJ2-5; clone size: -; CDR3 protein: CSVTGLAGGRETQYF; CDR3 DNA: TGCAGCGTAACCGGACTAGCGGGGGGCCGGGAGACCCAGTACTTC
D gene: TRBD2; V gene: TRBV25-1; J gene: TRBJ2-5; clone size: -; CDR3 protein: CASSEMLAGAGETQYF; CDR3 DNA: TGTGCCAGCAGTGAGATGTTAGCGGGAGCAGGGGAGACCCAGTACTTC
D gene: -; V gene: TRBV6-6; J gene: TRBJ2-1; clone size: many; CDR3 protein: CASSYSPTRNEQFF; CDR3 DNA: TGTGCCAGCAGTTACTCACCCACCCGCAATGAGCAGTTCTTC
D gene: -; V gene: TRBV9; J gene: TRBJ2-5; clone size: -; CDR3 protein: CASSLGRTGQEKQYF; CDR3 DNA: TGTGCCAGCAGCTTGGGTCGAACAGGGCAAGAGAAGCAGTACTTC
D gene: -; V gene: TRBV9; J gene: TRBJ2-5; clone size: once; CDR3 protein: CASSEEGADTTHYF; CDR3 DNA: TGTGCCAGCAGTGAAGAAGGGGCAGATACGACCCATTACTTC
D gene: -; V gene: TRBV20-1; J gene: TRBJ2-2; clone size: -; CDR3 protein: CSASPSGNTGELFF; CDR3 DNA: TGCAGTGCCTCCCCGAGCGGGAACACCGGGGAGCTGTTTTTT
D gene: -; V gene: TRBV11-3; J gene: TRBJ2-7; clone size: -; CDR3 protein: CASSPLAPYEQYF; CDR3 DNA: TGTGCCAGCAGCCCCCTGGCCCCCTACGAGCAGTACTTC
D gene: TRBD2; V gene: TRBV10-1; J gene: TRBJ2-7; clone size: -; CDR3 protein: CASSASGSINEQYF; CDR3 DNA: TGCGCCAGCAGTGCGAGCGGGAGTATAAACGAGCAGTACTTC
D gene: TRBD2; V gene: TRBV11-2; J gene: TRBJ2-3; clone size: -; CDR3 protein: CASSIGRAGGTDTQYF; CDR3 DNA: TGTGCCAGCAGCATCGGGCGGGCGGGGGGCACAGATACGCAGTATTTT
D gene: -; V gene: TRBV19; J gene: TRBJ2-5; clone size: -; CDR3 protein: CASSLEREETQYF; CDR3 DNA: TGTGCCAGTAGTTTAGAGAGGGAAGAGACCCAGTACTTC
D gene: -; V gene: TRBV5-5; J gene: TRBJ2-2; clone size: -; CDR3 protein: CATTLGAGELFF; CDR3 DNA: TGTGCCACTACCCTAGGAGCCGGGGAGCTGTTTTTT
D gene: TRBD1; V gene: TRBV12-3/TRBV12-4; J gene: TRBJ1-6; clone size: -; CDR3 protein: CASTLDRGDNSPLHF; CDR3 DNA: TGTGCCAGCACCTTGGACAGGGGTGATAATTCACCCCTCCACTTT
D gene: -; V gene: TRBV12-3/TRBV12-4; J gene: TRBJ2-1; clone size: -; CDR3 protein: CAAIDTYEQFF; CDR3 DNA: TGTGCTGCCATTGATACGTATGAGCAGTTCTTC
D gene: TRBD1; V gene: TRBV14; J gene: TRBJ1-6; clone size: many; CDR3 protein: CASSMDRTHSPLHF; CDR3 DNA: TGTGCCAGCAGCATGGACAGGACCCATTCACCCCTCCACTTT
D gene: -; V gene: TRBV5-5; J gene: TRBJ1-3; clone size: many; CDR3 protein: CASSPRTESSGNTIYF; CDR3 DNA: TGTGCCAGCAGCCCAAGGACGGAGAGCTCTGGAAACACCATATATTTT
D gene: -; V gene: TRBV7-2; J gene: TRBJ1-6; clone size: -; CDR3 protein: CASSLRYNSPPHF; CDR3 DNA: TGTGCTAGCAGCTTGAGATATAATTCGCCCCCCCACTTT
D gene: -; V gene: TRBV20-1; J gene: TRBJ1-4; clone size: -; CDR3 protein: CSARDRATNEKLFF; CDR3 DNA: TGCAGTGCTAGAGACCGCGCAACTAATGAAAAACTGTTTTTT
D gene: -; V gene: TRBV24-1; J gene: TRBJ1-2; clone size: few; CDR3 protein: CATSDTTGTPGYTF; CDR3 DNA: TGTGCCACCAGTGATACTACAGGGACCCCTGGCTACACCTTC
D gene: -; V gene: TRBV14; J gene: TRBJ2-7; clone size: -; CDR3 protein: CASSQTTGIPPLLYEQYF; CDR3 DNA: TGTGCCAGCAGCCAAACTACAGGGATCCCGCCGCTCCTATACGAGCAGTACTTC
D gene: -; V gene: TRBV5-1; J gene: TRBJ2-3; clone size: -; CDR3 protein: CASSLTRNSATQYF; CDR3 DNA: TGCGCCAGCAGTTTGACAAGGAACTCAGCTACGCAGTATTTT
D gene: -; V gene: TRBV7-9; J gene: TRBJ1-6; clone size: -; CDR3 protein: CATRSRKENSPLHF; CDR3 DNA: TGTGCCACCAGAAGTCGGAAGGAGAATTCACCCCTCCACTTT
D gene: TRBD1; V gene: TRBV7-2; J gene: TRBJ1-1; clone size: many; CDR3 protein: CASSFPATGNSAFF; CDR3 DNA: TGTGCCAGCAGCTTTCCGGCGACAGGGAACTCGGCTTTCTTT
D gene: -; V gene: TRBV15; J gene: TRBJ1-2; clone size: -; CDR3 protein: CATRRAKEGGYTF; CDR3 DNA: TGTGCCACCAGGCGGGCCAAAGAAGGGGGTTACACCTTC
D gene: -; V gene: TRBV7-2; J gene: TRBJ1-5; clone size: -; CDR3 protein: CASSLVAQTQHF; CDR3 DNA: TGTGCCAGCAGCTTAGTCGCTCAGACCCAGCATTTT
D gene: -; V gene: TRBV19; J gene: TRBJ2-1; clone size: -; CDR3 protein: CASSITWLEQLF; CDR3 DNA: TGTGCCAGTAGTATTACATGGTTAGAGCAATTATTC
D gene: -; V gene: TRBV12-5; J gene: TRBJ1-1; clone size: once; CDR3 protein: CASGLGGLVTFF; CDR3 DNA: TGTGCTAGTGGTTTGGGAGGGTTAGTAACTTTCTTT
D gene: -; V gene: TRBV20-1; J gene: TRBJ1-6; clone size: -; CDR3 protein: CSARGGVGIYNSPLHF; CDR3 DNA: TGCAGTGCTAGAGGGGGCGTCGGAATCTATAATTCACCCCTCCACTTT
D gene: -; V gene: TRBV9; J gene: TRBJ2-6; clone size: many; CDR3 protein: CASSEYSGANVLTF; CDR3 DNA: TGTGCCAGCAGCGAATATTCTGGGGCCAACGTCCTGACTTTC
D gene: TRBD2; V gene: TRBV5-6; J gene: TRBJ2-7; clone size: -; CDR3 protein: CASSLRLGGGEQYF; CDR3 DNA: TGTGCCAGCAGCTTGCGACTCGGGGGGGGCGAGCAGTACTTC
D gene: TRBD1; V gene: TRBV30; J gene: TRBJ1-5; clone size: -; CDR3 protein: CAWSNTGGSYSNQPQHF; CDR3 DNA: TGTGCCTGGAGTAACACAGGGGGTTCATATAGCAATCAGCCCCAGCATTTT
D gene: -; V gene: TRBV7-2; J gene: TRBJ1-5; clone size: -; CDR3 protein: CASSLAVNYEQYFQPQHF; CDR3 DNA: TGTGCCAGCAGCTTAGCCGTCAACTACGAGCAGTACTTCCAGCCCCAGCATTTT
D gene: -; V gene: TRBV15; J gene: TRBJ2-3; clone size: few; CDR3 protein: CATSGGGSDTQYF; CDR3 DNA: TGTGCCACCAGCGGAGGGGGGTCGGATACGCAGTATTTT
D gene: TRBD1; V gene: TRBV29-1; J gene: TRBJ2-7; clone size: -; CDR3 protein: CSVESVPTGFRPTEQYF; CDR3 DNA: TGCAGCGTTGAATCCGTCCCGACAGGGTTCAGGCCGACCGAGCAGTACTTC
D gene: -; V gene: TRBV2; J gene: TRBJ2-1; clone size: -; CDR3 protein: CASSADSRNNEQFF; CDR3 DNA: TGTGCCAGCAGTGCCGACAGCCGGAACAATGAGCAGTTCTTC
D gene: -; V gene: TRBV5-6; J gene: TRBJ2-7; clone size: -; CDR3 protein: CASSLQRFLDEQYF; CDR3 DNA: TGTGCCAGCAGCTTACAGCGGTTCCTAGACGAGCAGTACTTC
D gene: -; V gene: TRBV7-8; J gene: TRBJ2-7; clone size: many; CDR3 protein: CASSLEVAYEQYF; CDR3 DNA: TGTGCCAGCAGCTTAGAGGTGGCCTACGAGCAGTACTTC
D gene: -; V gene: TRBV12-2; J gene: TRBJ1-6; clone size: many; CDR3 protein: CASRLAGGCVGQPYNSPLHF; CDR3 DNA: TGTGCAAGTCGCTTAGCGGGGGGGTGCGTAGGACAGCCTTATAATTCACCCCTCCACTTT
D gene: TRBD1; V gene: TRBV30; J gene: TRBJ1-5; clone size: many; CDR3 protein: CAWSGDRDQPQHF; CDR3 DNA: TGTGCCTGGAGTGGGGACAGGGATCAGCCCCAGCATTTT
D gene: TRBD1; V gene: TRBV10-3; J gene: TRBJ1-5; clone size: -; CDR3 protein: CAISLGQGEQPQHF; CDR3 DNA: TGTGCCATCAGTCTTGGACAGGGGGAACAGCCCCAGCATTTT
D gene: TRBD2; V gene: TRBV7-6; J gene: TRBJ2-1; clone size: once; CDR3 protein: CASSLVAGGEQFF; CDR3 DNA: TGTGCCAGCAGCTTAGTGGCCGGGGGGGAGCAGTTCTTC
D gene: -; V gene: TRBV10-3; J gene: TRBJ1-2; clone size: few; CDR3 protein: CAISEFGLGTGYTF; CDR3 DNA: TGTGCCATCAGTGAGTTCGGGCTGGGGACTGGCTACACCTTC
D gene: -; V gene: TRBV20-1; J gene: TRBJ1-6; clone size: -; CDR3 protein: CSADDGSSSSLHF; CDR3 DNA: TGCAGTGCTGACGATGGCTCAAGCTCCTCCCTCCACTTT
D gene: TRBD2; V gene: TRBV7-9; J gene: TRBJ2-7; clone size: -; CDR3 protein: CASSRELAGAEKYF; CDR3 DNA: TGTGCCAGCAGCCGCGAACTAGCGGGGGCCGAGAAGTACTTC
D gene: -; V gene: TRBV7-2; J gene: TRBJ2-7; clone size: -; CDR3 protein: CASSLGHRAQRQHF; CDR3 DNA: TGTGCCAGCAGCTTGGGACACCGAGCCCAGCGCCAGCACTTC
D gene: -; V gene: TRBV2; J gene: TRBJ2-7; clone size: -; CDR3 protein: CASSVEQGMGEQYF; CDR3 DNA: TGTGCCAGCAGTGTCGAACAGGGAATGGGGGAGCAGTACTTC
D gene: TRBD1; V gene: TRBV3-1; J gene: TRBJ1-1; clone size: -; CDR3 protein: CPSSPQGVSTEASF; CDR3 DNA: TGTCCCAGCAGCCCTCAGGGGGTAAGCACTGAAGCTTCCTTT
D gene: -; V gene: TRBV7-9; J gene: TRBJ2-1; clone size: few; CDR3 protein: CASSAALGEQFF; CDR3 DNA: TGTGCCAGCAGCGCCGCCCTGGGTGAGCAGTTCTTC
D gene: -; V gene: TRBV15; J gene: TRBJ2-7; clone size: -; CDR3 protein: CATSRDTGPSYEQYF; CDR3 DNA: TGTGCCACCAGCAGAGATACAGGACCCTCCTACGAGCAGTACTTC
D gene: -; V gene: TRBV11-2; J gene: TRBJ2-3; clone size: once; CDR3 protein: CASSFGAAPDTQYF; CDR3 DNA: TGTGCCAGCAGCTTTGGGGCCGCCCCAGATACGCAGTATTTT
D gene: -; V gene: TRBV12-3/TRBV12-4; J gene: TRBJ1-2; clone size: once; CDR3 protein: CASSAQGLGYGYTF; CDR3 DNA: TGTGCCAGCAGTGCCCAGGGGTTAGGGTATGGCTACACCTTC
D gene: -; V gene: TRBV25-1; J gene: TRBJ1-2; clone size: few; CDR3 protein: CASSEWGENYGYTF; CDR3 DNA: TGTGCCAGCAGTGAATGGGGGGAAAACTATGGCTACACCTTC
D gene: TRBD1; V gene: TRBV7-2; J gene: TRBJ2-7; clone size: -; CDR3 protein: CASSSPGQGYEAYF; CDR3 DNA: TGTGCCAGCAGCTCCCCTGGACAGGGCTACGAAGCGTACTTC
D gene: -; V gene: TRBV5-1; J gene: TRBJ2-3; clone size: -; CDR3 protein: CASSGDQGGTTDTQYF; CDR3 DNA: TGCGCCAGCAGCGGAGACCAGGGGGGGACCACAGATACGCAGTATTTT
D gene: -; V gene: TRBV12-3/TRBV12-4; J gene: TRBJ1-6; clone size: -; CDR3 protein: CASSWTYYNSPLHF; CDR3 DNA: TGTGCCAGCAGTTGGACCTACTATAATTCACCCCTCCACTTT